These 16 T cell receptor beta chains were sequenced from one sample in a study of shared clonotypes between healthy human individuals (TCRdb year 2020). Receptors were amplified or captured by the immunoSEQ multiplex PCR assay. TCRdb mirrors the immuneACCESS table, restricted to in-frame sequences. Some clones are absent from its copies; in checked studies, under half trace to an unresolved V gene, and the reason for the others is unknown. Present in this sample are over 400,000 clones, over 70% of which were seen just once. About 13% of the sample belongs to the ten largest clones. The sample comprised PBMCs. The receptors were sampled from a middle-aged woman in good health. Some clones in this sample may be carry-over from other donors' samples.

The genes are TRBV9 and TRBJ2-2; no reliable D call. This CDR3 region has 13 residues. Per the germline V gene, CDR1 is SGDLS and CDR2 is YYNGEE. V was clipped by 1 base and J by 5 bases, with 6 bases between them. CDR3 DNA sequence: TGTGCCAGCAGCGTAACCATGACCGGGGAGCTGTTTTTT. This gives the protein CASSVTMTGELFF.

This clone occurred a few times. This chain links TRBV6-1 with TRBJ2-7, with D hard to call. This CDR3 has 18 residues. Germline CDR1 and CDR2: MNHNS and SASEGT. Between the trimmed V and J ends, which lost 0 bases and 2 bases, there was a span of 20 bases. CDR3 loop: CASSEAGWSWVMAYEQYF. The CDR3 nucleotides are TGTGCCAGCAGTGAAGCTGGGTGGTCTTGGGTTATGGCCTACGAGCAGTACTTC.

On this clone: With only one base between it and a far larger clone, this is likely a read error. Other DNA sequences in this specimen translate into the identical CDR3. This chain joins TRBV4-1 and TRBJ1-1, with TRBD1 as a possible D gene (5 bases). Trimming took off 4 bases at V and 5 bases at J, with 17 bases between the two ends. CDR1 is MGHRA and CDR2 is YSYEKL in the germline V gene. This CDR3 spans 15 amino acids. Here the CDR3 reads CASSPFSGDGTEAFF. The DNA of the CDR3 is TGCGCCAGCAGCCCGTTCAGCGGGGACGGTACTGAAGCTTTCTTT.

The V and J genes are TRBV7-9 and TRBJ2-5; D gene uncertain. The CDR3 extends over 15 amino acids. CDR1 is SEHNR, CDR2 FQNEAQ, per germline (reference sequence). Trimming removed 0 bases from V and 2 bases from J, with 10 bases in between. The CDR3 protein is CASSLAYRQQETQYF. For the CDR3, the DNA is TGTGCCAGCAGCTTAGCGTACCGGCAGCAAGAGACCCAGTACTTC.

The V gene is TRBV5-1, the J gene TRBJ2-7; 9 nucleotides match TRBD2. The V segment lost 1 base and the J segment 2 bases; nucleotides outside the gene matches: 4. Germline assignment: CDR1 SGHRS and CDR2 YFSETQ. CDR3 length: 15 amino acids. The CDR3 sequence: CASSLWASGAYEQYF. The CDR3 nucleotides are TGCGCCAGCAGCTTGTGGGCTAGCGGGGCCTACGAGCAGTACTTC.

The chain uses TRBV5-1 and TRBJ2-7; 9 bases map to TRBD2. Germline V gives CDR1 SGHRS, CDR2 YFSETQ. The junction had 7 bases not matched to a gene; V was cut back by 2 bases and J by 7 bases. CDR3 length equals 14 residues. The CDR3 coding sequence is TGCGCCAGCAGCTTCCGCGGGAGGGCTGGGGAGCAGTACTTC. As protein: CASSFRGRAGEQYF. The entire variable domain, with the rest obtained from reference TRBV5-1 and TRBJ2-7, is as follows: KAGVTQTPRYLIKTRGQQVTLSCSPISGHRSVSWYQQTPGQGLQFLFEYFSETQRNKGNFPGRFSGRQFSNSRSEMNVSTLELGDSALYLCASSFRGRAGEQYFGPGTRLTVT.

The V and J genes are TRBV7-3 and TRBJ2-1; perhaps TRBD2 as D (6 bases). CDR1 and CDR2 from the germline V gene are SGHTA and FQGTGA. Trimming shortened V by 2 bases and J by 6 bases, and 23 bases separated the two germline ends. CDR3 size: 18 residues. The CDR3, as DNA: TGTGCCAGCAGCTTAGGACCATCGGGCGGGATCTCGGTCAATGAGCAGTTCTTC. Its translation is CASSLGPSGGISVNEQFF. Drawing the rest from reference TRBV7-3 and TRBJ2-1, the complete variable domain is GAGVSQTPSNKVTEKGKYVELRCDPISGHTALYWYRQSLGQGPEFLIYFQGTGAADDSGLPNDRFFAVRPEGSVSTLKIQRTERGDSAVYLCASSLGPSGGISVNEQFFGPGTRLTVL.

V is TRBV7-2 and J is TRBJ2-1; D may be TRBD1 or TRBD2 (5 bases each). CDR1 is SGHTA and CDR2 is FQGNSA in the germline V gene. V was pared by 1 base and J by 6 bases, with 13 bases between. This CDR3 spans 15 amino acids. The CDR3 protein is CASSLGGFQVNEQFF. DNA for the CDR3: TGTGCCAGCAGCTTAGGGGGGTTTCAGGTCAATGAGCAGTTCTTC. The variable domain in full, completed from reference TRBV7-2 and TRBJ2-1, reads GAGVSQSPSNKVTEKGKDVELRCDPISGHTALYWYRQSLGQGLEFLIYFQGNSAPDKSGLPSDRFSAERTGGSVSTLTIQRTQQEDSAVYLCASSLGGFQVNEQFFGPGTRLTVL.

The J gene is TRBJ2-7, the V gene TRBV2; 8 nucleotides line up with TRBD1. The CDR3 extends over 15 amino acids. The ends lost 5 bases at V and 0 bases at J; junction bases unmatched: 6. Germline-derived CDR1 and CDR2 are SNHLY and FYNNEI. The CDR3 DNA reads as TGTGCCAGCAGTCAAACAGGGGGGATCTCCTACGAGCAGTACTTC. It codes for CASSQTGGISYEQYF.

This clone was counted ten times or more. Other DNA sequences in this sample translate to the same CDR3. This chain links TRBV5-6 with TRBJ2-7; 7 nucleotides agree with TRBD2. Losses at the gene ends were 0 bases for V and 3 bases for J; bases not matched to a gene: 3. CDR3 length: 14 residues. CDR1 is SGHDT and CDR2 is YYEEEE in the germline V gene. The chain's CDR3 is CASSLGAGVYEQYF. CDR3 sequence (DNA): TGTGCCAGCAGCTTGGGTGCGGGAGTCTACGAGCAGTACTTC. The full variable domain, completed using reference TRBV5-6 and TRBJ2-7, is DAGVTQSPTHLIKTRGQQVTLRCSPKSGHDTVSWYQQALGQGPQFIFQYYEEEERQRGNFPDRFSGHQFPNYSSELNVNALLLGDSALYLCASSLGAGVYEQYFGPGTRLTVT.

Notes on this clone: A far larger clone is a single base away, which makes a read error likely. The rearrangement links TRBV28 to TRBJ1-5, with D hard to call. In germline, CDR1 is MDHEN, CDR2 SYDVKM. This CDR3 has 13 residues. Trimming removed 3 bases from V and 4 bases from J, with 7 bases in between. The CDR3 sequence: CASSFQVNQPQHF. In DNA, the CDR3 is TGTGCCAGCAGTTTCCAAGTAAATCAGCCCCAGCATTTT.

In this sample, this clone turned up many times. The CDR3 protein is CASRKPGQNYNEQFF. CDR3 nucleotide sequence: TGTGCCAGCCGCAAACCCGGACAGAACTACAATGAGCAGTTCTTC. V usage is TRBV7-2 and J usage is TRBJ2-1; possible D gene TRBD1, 6 bases. This CDR3 spans 15 amino acids. The germline gives CDR1 SGHTA, CDR2 FQGNSA. V was clipped by 8 bases and J by 3 bases, with 17 bases between them.

In this sample, this clone turned up once. V is TRBV28 and J is TRBJ2-3, with a tentative D call TRBD2 (5 bases). V was cut by 6 bases and J by 0 bases, with 16 bases left in between. Germline CDR1 and CDR2: MDHEN and SYDVKM. The length of the CDR3 is 16 residues. CDR3 sequence: CASSTREASSTDTQYF. CDR3 in DNA: TGTGCCAGCAGCACTCGGGAAGCGTCTAGCACAGATACGCAGTATTTT.

The V and J genes are TRBV4-2 and TRBJ2-1; D not certain. V was shortened by 0 bases and J by 9 bases, with 9 bases between the two germline ends. Germline CDR1 LGHNA, CDR2 YNFKEQ. The length of the CDR3 is 13 residues. The CDR3 loop is CASSQDSSSEQFF. CDR3 DNA: TGTGCCAGCAGCCAAGATTCAAGTTCTGAGCAGTTCTTC.

V is TRBV2 and J is TRBJ2-7, with D possibly matching TRBD2 (6 bases). The CDR3 sequence is 16 residues long. Germline CDR1 is SNHLY and CDR2 is FYNNEI. Deletions cut 4 bases from V and 2 bases from J, with 18 bases between. Here the CDR3 reads CASSAGLAGPAYEQYF. CDR3 bases: TGTGCCAGCAGTGCTGGACTGGCGGGACCTGCCTACGAGCAGTACTTC.

With regard to this clone: A far larger clone is one nucleotide away, so this likely arose from a read error. The rearrangement joins TRBV6-1 to TRBJ1-5; D is possibly TRBD1 (5 bases). The CDR3 has 14 residues. Germline V gene lookup returns CDR1 MNHNS and CDR2 SASEGT. V was shortened by 5 bases and J by 6 bases, with 14 bases between the two germline ends. Written as DNA, the CDR3 is TGTGCCAGCAGTTTCAACTCCGGGGGTCAGCCCCAGCATTTT. This sequence encodes CASSFNSGGQPQHF.